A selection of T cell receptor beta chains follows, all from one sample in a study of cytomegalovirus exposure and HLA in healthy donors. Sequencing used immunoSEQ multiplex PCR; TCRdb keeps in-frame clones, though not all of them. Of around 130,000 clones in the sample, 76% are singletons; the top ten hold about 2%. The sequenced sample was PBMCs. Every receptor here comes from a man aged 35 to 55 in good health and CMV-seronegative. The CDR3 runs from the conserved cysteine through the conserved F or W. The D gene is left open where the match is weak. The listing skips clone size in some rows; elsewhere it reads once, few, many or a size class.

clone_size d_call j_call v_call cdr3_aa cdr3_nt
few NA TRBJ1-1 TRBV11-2 CASSFTAGEAFF TGTGCCAGCAGCTTTACCGCGGGTGAAGCTTTCTTT
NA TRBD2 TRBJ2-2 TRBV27 CASKGLAANTGELFF TGTGCCAGCAAGGGTCTAGCGGCGAACACCGGGGAGCTGTTTTTT
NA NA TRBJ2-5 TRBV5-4 CASSYGGETQYF TGTGCCAGCAGCTACGGCGGGGAGACCCAGTACTTC
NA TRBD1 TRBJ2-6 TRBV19 CASKGQAVLSGANVLTF TGTGCCAGTAAAGGACAGGCAGTCCTATCTGGGGCCAACGTCCTGACTTTC
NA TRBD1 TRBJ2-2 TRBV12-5 CAPGRGRRLKSTGELFF TGTGCTCCCGGTAGGGGGCGACGATTGAAGAGCACCGGGGAGCTGTTTTTT
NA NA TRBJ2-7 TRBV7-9 CASSLETGFLGPSYEQYF TGTGCCAGCAGCTTAGAAACCGGGTTCCTTGGTCCCTCCTACGAGCAGTACTTC
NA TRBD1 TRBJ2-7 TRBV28 CASSTRQGPTYEQYF TGTGCCAGCAGTACCCGACAGGGTCCCACCTACGAGCAGTACTTC
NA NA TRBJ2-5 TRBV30 CAWTLSGETQYF TGTGCCTGGACCTTGTCGGGGGAGACCCAGTACTTC
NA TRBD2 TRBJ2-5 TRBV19 CASVPTSGSGETQYF TGTGCCAGTGTCCCTACTAGCGGGAGTGGAGAGACCCAGTACTTC
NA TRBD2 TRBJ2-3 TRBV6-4 CASNFEGGPIDTQYF TGTGCCAGCAATTTTGAGGGAGGGCCAATAGATACGCAGTATTTT
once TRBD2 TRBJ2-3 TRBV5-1 CASSLPGGGDTQYF TGCGCCAGCAGCTTGCCGGGAGGGGGAGATACGCAGTATTTT
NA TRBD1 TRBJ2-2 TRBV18 CASARQGNTGELFF TGTGCCAGCGCTAGACAGGGAAACACCGGGGAGCTGTTTTTT
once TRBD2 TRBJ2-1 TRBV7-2 CASSPGTSRFNEQFF TGTGCCAGCAGCCCCGGGACTAGCCGGTTTAATGAGCAGTTCTTC
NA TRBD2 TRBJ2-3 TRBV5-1 CASSLTSDSSTDTQYF TGCGCCAGCAGCTTAACTAGCGACTCTAGCACAGATACGCAGTATTTT
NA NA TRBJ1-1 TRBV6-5 CASSYNPQGNTEAFF TGTGCCAGCAGTTATAATCCTCAGGGGAACACTGAAGCTTTCTTT
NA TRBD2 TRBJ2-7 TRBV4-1 CASSQETSGIVEQYF TGCGCCAGCAGCCAAGAGACTAGCGGGATTGTCGAGCAGTACTTC
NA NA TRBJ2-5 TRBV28 CASSRRHSPVGETQYF TGTGCCAGCAGCCGACGTCACAGCCCGGTGGGAGAGACCCAGTACTTC
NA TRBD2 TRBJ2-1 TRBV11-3 CASSSRLAGVSEQFF TGTGCCAGCAGCTCACGACTAGCGGGAGTCTCTGAGCAGTTCTTC
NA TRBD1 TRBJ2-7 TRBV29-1 CSVYGTDSYEQYF TGCAGCGTTTATGGGACAGACTCCTACGAGCAGTACTTC
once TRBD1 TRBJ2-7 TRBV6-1 CASRGTVSYEQYF TGTGCCAGCAGGGGGACAGTGTCCTACGAGCAGTACTTC
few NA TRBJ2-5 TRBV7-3 CASSPSGNLGETQYF TGTGCCAGCAGCCCTTCGGGAAACCTGGGAGAGACCCAGTACTTC
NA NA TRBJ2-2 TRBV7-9 CASSLDWKNTGELFF TGTGCCAGCAGCTTGGACTGGAAAAACACCGGGGAGCTGTTTTTT
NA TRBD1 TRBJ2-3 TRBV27 CASGPTGGTTDTQYF TGTGCCAGCGGGCCGACAGGGGGGACGACAGATACGCAGTATTTT
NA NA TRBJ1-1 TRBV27 CASSWGGDTEAFF TGTGCCAGCAGTTGGGGGGGGGACACTGAAGCTTTCTTT
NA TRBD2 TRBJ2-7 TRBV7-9 CASSWTSSPYEQYF TGTGCCAGCAGCTGGACTAGCAGCCCCTACGAGCAGTACTTC
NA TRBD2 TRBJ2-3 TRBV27 CASSPYSGRRLITQYF TGTGCCAGCAGTCCCTATAGCGGGAGGCGTCTCATTACGCAGTATTTT
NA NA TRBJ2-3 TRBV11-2 CASSLNSVNTQYF TGTGCCAGCAGCTTAAATAGTGTGAATACGCAGTATTTT
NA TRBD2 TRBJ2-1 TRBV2 CASSEWRLAGGDGDEQFF TGTGCCAGCAGTGAATGGAGGCTAGCGGGAGGAGATGGGGATGAGCAGTTCTTC
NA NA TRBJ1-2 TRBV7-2 CASSSGPGRGYTF TGTGCCAGCAGCTCGGGCCCAGGGAGGGGCTACACCTTC
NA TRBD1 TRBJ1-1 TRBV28 CASSLSRSGGETEAFF TGTGCCAGCAGTTTGAGTCGCTCAGGGGGTGAGACTGAAGCTTTCTTT
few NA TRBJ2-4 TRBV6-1 CASRDRLTAKNIQYF TGTGCCAGCAGGGACAGACTAACAGCCAAAAACATTCAGTACTTC
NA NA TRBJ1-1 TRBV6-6 CASSYSGGGMNTEAFF TGTGCCAGCAGTTACTCGGGCGGAGGAATGAACACTGAAGCTTTCTTT
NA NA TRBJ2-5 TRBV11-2 CASSPQQGGETQYF TGTGCCAGCAGCCCGCAACAGGGTGGAGAGACCCAGTACTTC
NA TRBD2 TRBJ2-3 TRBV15 CATTSGRGLAGRTDTQYF TGTGCCACCACTTCGGGACGGGGACTAGCGGGACGTACAGATACGCAGTATTTT
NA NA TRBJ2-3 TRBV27 CASSLRTSDTQYF TGTGCCAGCAGTTTGAGGACTTCAGATACGCAGTATTTT
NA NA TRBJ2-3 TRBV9 CASSVGSGADTQYF TGTGCCAGCAGCGTAGGTTCCGGGGCAGATACGCAGTATTTT
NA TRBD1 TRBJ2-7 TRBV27 CASSLTGTGLYEQYF TGTGCCAGCAGTCTCACCGGGACAGGGTTGTACGAGCAGTACTTC
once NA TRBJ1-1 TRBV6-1 CASIALLEAFF TGTGCCAGTATAGCCCTGCTAGAAGCTTTCTTT
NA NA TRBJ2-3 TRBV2 CASRHLGLRGGISGTDTQYF TGTGCCAGCAGGCATCTGGGACTAAGGGGGGGTATATCAGGGACAGATACGCAGTATTTT
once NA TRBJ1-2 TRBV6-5 CASSYAGSYTF TGTGCCAGCAGTTACGCGGGGTCCTACACCTTC
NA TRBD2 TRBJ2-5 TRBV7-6 CASSLTWAGTSDQRKTQYF TGTGCCAGCAGCTTAACTTGGGCCGGGACTAGCGACCAACGGAAGACCCAGTACTTC
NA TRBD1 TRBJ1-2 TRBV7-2 CASSLTFSLDRVKNGYTF TGTGCCAGCAGCTTAACGTTCTCTCTCGACAGGGTAAAAAATGGCTACACCTTC
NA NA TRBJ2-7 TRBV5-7 CASSLGSTYEQYF TGTGCCAGCAGCTTGGGGTCAACCTACGAGCAGTACTTC
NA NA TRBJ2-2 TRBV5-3 CARRQKRGIHGELFF TGTGCCAGAAGACAGAAAAGGGGGATCCACGGGGAGCTGTTTTTT
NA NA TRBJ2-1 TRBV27 CASSFSPFGTPYNEQFF TGTGCCAGCAGTTTTTCCCCCTTTGGCACCCCCTACAATGAGCAGTTCTTC
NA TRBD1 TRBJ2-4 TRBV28 CASSLSGTGRNIQYF TGTGCCAGCAGTTTATCCGGGACAGGGCGAAACATTCAGTACTTC
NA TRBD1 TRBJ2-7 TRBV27 CASSLGTGHSYEQYF TGTGCCAGCAGTTTAGGGACAGGGCACTCCTACGAGCAGTACTTC
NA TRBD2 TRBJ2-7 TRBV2 CASSELAGGFYEQYF TGTGCCAGCAGTGAACTAGCGGGAGGCTTTTACGAGCAGTACTTC
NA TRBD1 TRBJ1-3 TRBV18 CASSPAGTAEGNTIYF TGTGCCAGCTCACCAGCCGGGACAGCCGAAGGTAACACCATATATTTT
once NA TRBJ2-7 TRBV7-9 CSSRPNLELAAYEQYF TGTTCCAGCAGACCAAACCTCGAACTAGCCGCTTACGAGCAGTACTTC
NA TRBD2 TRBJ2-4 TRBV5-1 CASKGRGGTKNIQYF TGCGCCAGCAAGGGTCGGGGGGGTACCAAAAACATTCAGTACTTC
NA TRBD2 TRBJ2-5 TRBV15 CATRDRSGGETQYF TGTGCCACCAGAGACCGTAGCGGGGGGGAGACCCAGTACTTC
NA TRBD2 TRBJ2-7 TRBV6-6 CASSYTSGGGTEQYF TGTGCCAGCAGTTATACGAGCGGGGGGGGGACCGAGCAGTACTTC
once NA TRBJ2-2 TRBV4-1 CASSQDVGVWGELFF TGCGCCAGCAGCCAAGATGTCGGGGTCTGGGGGGAGCTGTTTTTT